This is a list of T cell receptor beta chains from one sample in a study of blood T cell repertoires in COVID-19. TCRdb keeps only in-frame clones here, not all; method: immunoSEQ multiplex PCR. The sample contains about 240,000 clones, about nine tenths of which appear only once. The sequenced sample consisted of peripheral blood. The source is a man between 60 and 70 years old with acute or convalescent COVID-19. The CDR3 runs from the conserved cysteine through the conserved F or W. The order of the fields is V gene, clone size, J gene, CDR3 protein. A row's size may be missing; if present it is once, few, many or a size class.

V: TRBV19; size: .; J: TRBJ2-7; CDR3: CASSPPGHSYEQYF
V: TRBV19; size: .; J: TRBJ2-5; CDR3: CASSISARLAGGPSETQYF
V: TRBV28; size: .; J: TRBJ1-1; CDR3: CASSLIPELNTEAFF
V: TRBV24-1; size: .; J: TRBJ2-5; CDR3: CATSEMDRANQETQYF
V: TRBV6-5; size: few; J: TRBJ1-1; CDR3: CASSYSDEAFF
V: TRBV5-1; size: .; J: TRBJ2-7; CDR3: CASSGSTALGEQYF
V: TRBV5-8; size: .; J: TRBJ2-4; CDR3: CASSIGLAGMGIQYF
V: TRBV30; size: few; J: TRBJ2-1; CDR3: CACIPGLAGVPSYNEQFF
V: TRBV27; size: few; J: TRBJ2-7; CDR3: CASSPLTGTGSYEQYF
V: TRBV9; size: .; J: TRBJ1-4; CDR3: CASSPMSQAEKLFF
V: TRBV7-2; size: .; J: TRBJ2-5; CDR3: CASSSGHERETQYF
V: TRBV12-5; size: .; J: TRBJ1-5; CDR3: CASGLGQGAYSNQPQHF
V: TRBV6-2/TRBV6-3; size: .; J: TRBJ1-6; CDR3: CASSSGTGNNSPLHF
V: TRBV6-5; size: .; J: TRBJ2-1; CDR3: CASSRGTHNEQFF
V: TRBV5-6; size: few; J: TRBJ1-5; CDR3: CASSQGRGNQPQHF
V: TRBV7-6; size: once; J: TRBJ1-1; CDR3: CASSRQRGQMTEAFF
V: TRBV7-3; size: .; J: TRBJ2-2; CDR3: CASSQDRGLGELFF
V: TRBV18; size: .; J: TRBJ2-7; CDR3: CASSARGLPYEQYF
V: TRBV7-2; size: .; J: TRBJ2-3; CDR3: CASRSGLAGTDTQYF
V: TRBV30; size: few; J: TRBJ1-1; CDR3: CAWSLWGGLSEAFF
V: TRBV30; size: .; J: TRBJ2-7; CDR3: CAWRVAGVGEQYF
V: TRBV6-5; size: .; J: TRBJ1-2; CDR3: CASSYSSGGGYGYTF
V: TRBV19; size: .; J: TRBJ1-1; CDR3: CASSILDRGRGDTEAFF